The 32 T cell receptor beta chains presented below share a single source sample, sequenced in a study of T cells in Graves' hyperthyroidism and ophthalmopathy. Regions amplified from RNA transcripts were the TCR beta CDR3 regions. HTBI primers were employed in a first-round RT-PCR of the TCR CDR3. TCRdb analysed the multiplex PCR reads with MiXCR anew, one entry per CDR3 protein. Altogether 600,000 to 900,000 distinct CDR3 sequences are present, roughly 15% being singletons, with the ten largest covering around 8%. Sequences were obtained from blood. The receptors shown here come from a man aged 18 to 35 with Graves' hyperthyroidism.

This clonotype has only a few counts. The chain employs TRBV4-1 and TRBJ2-1; D is ambiguous. The CDR3 is made up of 14 amino acids. The V gene lost 6 bases and the J gene lost 2 bases, with 11 bases spanning the gap. CDR1 is MGHRA, CDR2 YSYEKL, per germline. The CDR3, as DNA: TGCGCCAGCAGTACAGATGAGACCTACAATGAGCAGTTCTTC. It specifies CASSTDETYNEQFF.

V gene TRBV2 combines with J gene TRBJ2-4; tentatively, D is TRBD1 (5 bases). Trimming shortened V by 4 bases and J by 8 bases, and 15 bases separated the two germline ends. The CDR3 totals 14 residues. Per germline, CDR1 SNHLY and CDR2 FYNNEI. CDR3 protein: CASSGWQGQYIQYF. The CDR3, as DNA: TGTGCCAGCAGTGGTTGGCAGGGTCAGTACATTCAGTACTTC.

The chain carries TRBV4-1 and TRBJ2-7; D is tentatively TRBD1 or TRBD2 (5 bases each). Trimming took 0 bases from V and 2 from J, leaving 11 bases between them. The CDR3 runs to 15 residues. Germline-derived CDR1 and CDR2 are MGHRA and YSYEKL. The CDR3, as DNA: TGCGCCAGCAGCCAAGATGGGACGGTAACCTACGAGCAGTACTTC. Protein product: CASSQDGTVTYEQYF.

This clonotype has a count of ten or more. This chain connects TRBV18 to TRBJ2-7, with D unclear. The V end lost 2 bases, the J end lost 0 bases, and 11 bases lay between the germline ends. Germline lookup yields CDR1 KGHSH and CDR2 LQKENI. The CDR3 consists of 15 residues. The CDR3 nucleotides read TGTGCCAGCTCACCAGGCCTGTCCAGCTCCTACGAGCAGTACTTC. Translated, it gives CASSPGLSSSYEQYF.

Ten or more counts support this clonotype. The chain couples TRBV27 to TRBJ2-7; TRBD1 matches at 7 bases. J was trimmed by 7 bases and V by 5 bases; bases with no gene match: 20. The CDR3 loop spans 17 amino acids. CDR1 MNHEY and CDR2 SMNVEV come from the germline V gene (reference sequence). CDR3 nucleotide sequence: TGTGCCAGCAGTCCTCAATCGGTCGTGAGGGGGCGCGGGGAGCAGTACTTC. The encoded protein is CASSPQSVVRGRGEQYF.

This clonotype was seen ten or more times. The rearrangement uses TRBV7-9 and TRBJ2-3; 11 bases align to TRBD1. After removal of 5 bases from V and 5 bases from J, the junction contained 3 bases not matched to a gene. CDR3 length: 14 residues. CDR1 and CDR2 from the germline V gene are SEHNR and FQNEAQ (reference sequence). The CDR3 protein is CASSLDRGQDTQYF. CDR3 DNA: TGTGCCAGCAGCCTGGACAGGGGGCAAGATACGCAGTATTTT.

This clonotype showed up many times. The chain couples TRBV6-2 or TRBV6-3 to TRBJ2-6; no clear D. V dropped 5 bases and J dropped 5 bases, with 4 bases sitting between them. There are 12 residues in the CDR3. Germline-derived CDR1 and CDR2 are MNHEY and SVGEGT. CDR3 in DNA: TGTGCCAGCAGTAGACGGGCCAACGTCCTGACTTTC. This sequence encodes CASSRRANVLTF.

This clonotype was recorded at least ten times. The chain has TRBV10-3 and TRBJ1-5; the D gene is possibly TRBD1 (5 bases). CDR1 and CDR2 (germline): ENHRY, SYGVKD. Trimming pared 8 bases from V and 0 bases from J, leaving 17 bases between. The CDR3 spans 16 residues. CDR3 amino acids: CAIGFQGPASNQPQHF. As DNA, the CDR3 is TGTGCCATCGGATTCCAGGGCCCCGCTAGCAATCAGCCCCAGCATTTT.

Many counts were recorded for this clonotype. This chain connects TRBV28 to TRBJ2-2, with D perhaps matching TRBD2 (5 bases). The germline CDR1 and CDR2 sequences are MDHEN and SYDVKM. The V end lost 6 bases, the J end lost 3 bases, and 17 bases lay between the germline ends. This CDR3 is 16 amino acids long. The CDR3 loop is CASSNLPEGDTGELFF. CDR3 in DNA: TGTGCCAGCAGCAACTTACCCGAGGGCGACACCGGGGAGCTGTTTTTT.

The rearrangement links TRBV12-3 or TRBV12-4 to TRBJ2-1; D call uncertain. This CDR3 comprises 16 residues. Between the trimmed V and J ends, which lost 7 bases and 0 bases, there was a span of 16 bases. CDR3 protein: CASTKRSKSSYNEQFF. In DNA, the CDR3 is TGTGCCAGCACCAAGCGAAGTAAGAGCTCCTACAATGAGCAGTTCTTC.

This clonotype has ten or more counts. The chain recombines TRBV6-5 with TRBJ1-1, with TRBD1 matching over 8 bases. The CDR3 is 18 amino acids. Trimming removed 2 bases from V and 0 bases from J; junction bases left unmatched: 11. CDR1 MNHEY and CDR2 SVGAGI come from the germline V gene. CDR3 sequence: CASSYKTGVSLLNTEAFF. The CDR3 bases are TGTGCCAGCAGTTACAAGACAGGGGTATCACTTCTGAACACTGAAGCTTTCTTT.

This clonotype was detected only a few times. J is TRBJ2-6 and V is TRBV2; TRBD1 matches at 7 bases. Germline-derived CDR1 and CDR2 are SNHLY and FYNNEI. The CDR3 consists of 13 residues. J lost 7 bases, V lost 7 bases, and 4 bases had no gene match. CDR3 sequence reads: CASKWTGANVLTF. CDR3 nucleotide sequence: TGTGCCAGCAAATGGACAGGCGCCAACGTCCTGACTTTC.

The V and J genes are TRBV3-2 and TRBJ2-1. TRBV3-2 is described as a pseudogene. The CDR3 loop spans 13 amino acids. The CDR3 region has the DNA TGTGCCAGCAGCCAACCCGATTGTGTTGAGCAGTTCTTC. Residues: CASSQPDCVEQFF.

This clonotype was seen more than once but under ten times. The CDR3 here is CASNKEASTEAFF. Here the CDR3 DNA reads TGTGCCAGCAACAAGGAGGCGAGCACTGAAGCTTTCTTT. The rearrangement links TRBV7-2 to TRBJ1-1; D is unresolved. The germline V and J ends were trimmed by 7 bases and 4 bases, with 13 bases remaining between them. The CDR3 runs 13 residues. In germline, CDR1 is SGHTA, CDR2 FQGNSA.

In this sample, this clonotype turned up many times. The chain has TRBV20-1 and TRBJ2-7; 12 bases are a match to TRBD2. Germline V gene lookup returns CDR1 DFQATT and CDR2 SNEGSKA (reference sequence). The length of the CDR3 is 17 residues. Germline trimming cut 5 bases from V and 0 bases from J; bases unmatched to any gene: 11. The CDR3 sequence is CSADGGTSGPSSYEQYF. CDR3 nucleotide sequence: TGCAGTGCTGATGGTGGGACTAGCGGGCCGAGCTCCTACGAGCAGTACTTC.

In its sample, this clonotype was seen many times. The chain has TRBV7-9 and TRBJ1-1, with no clear D. CDR3 length: 12 amino acids. The germline V and J ends were trimmed by 8 bases and 1 base, with 8 bases remaining between them. Germline values: CDR1 SEHNR, CDR2 FQNEAQ (reference sequence). The CDR3, as DNA: TGTGCCAGCTCCATCACGAACACTGAAGCTTTCTTT. Its translation: CASSITNTEAFF.

This clonotype was recorded at least ten times. The chain recombines TRBV7-9 with TRBJ2-7, with TRBD1 identical over 8 bases. CDR3 length: 14 amino acids. In germline, CDR1 is SEHNR, CDR2 FQNEAQ (reference sequence). V lost 0 bases and J lost 5; bases outside the gene matches: 3. The CDR3 nucleotides read TGTGCCAGCAGCTTAGCGACAGGGGCCCACGAGCAGTACTTC. It translates to CASSLATGAHEQYF.

This clonotype was observed at least ten times. The chain carries TRBV27 and TRBJ1-5, with TRBD1 matching over 8 bases. CDR1 MNHEY and CDR2 SMNVEV come from the germline V gene (reference sequence). V dropped 2 bases and J dropped 6; count of bases not matched to a gene: 3. The CDR3 is 14 residues long. The CDR3, as DNA: TGTGCCAGCAGTTTAGACAGGGGAAGTCAGCCCCAGCATTTT. Its protein is CASSLDRGSQPQHF.

This clonotype came up a few times. This chain links TRBV5-8 with TRBJ2-2; D unclear. V was pared by 5 bases and J by 1 base, with 6 bases between. Germline CDR1 and CDR2: SGHTS and YDEGEE. The CDR3 is 13 residues long. For the CDR3, the DNA is TGTGCCAGCAGGGAGTGGAACACCGGGGAGCTGTTTTTT. This gives the protein CASREWNTGELFF.

This clonotype was seen only a few times. V gene TRBV6-5 combines with J gene TRBJ2-1, with 8 bases aligning to TRBD2. The junction had 16 bases not matched to a gene; V was cut back by 0 bases and J by 0 bases. CDR1 and CDR2 (germline): MNHEY, SVGAGI. This CDR3 spans 21 amino acids. The CDR3 is CASSYSKGLVVGGSSYNEQFF. CDR3 nucleotides: TGTGCCAGCAGTTACTCGAAGGGACTAGTAGTAGGGGGTAGCTCCTACAATGAGCAGTTCTTC.

This clonotype was detected ten times or more. This chain links TRBV20-1 with TRBJ2-7, with 8 bases matching TRBD2. Trimming removed 4 bases from V and 0 bases from J; junction bases left unmatched: 8. The CDR3 totals 15 residues. Germline V gene data show CDR1 as DFQATT and CDR2 as SNEGSKA (reference sequence). CDR3 in DNA: TGCAGTGCTACCTCCTCTAGCGGGTTCTCCTACGAGCAGTACTTC. Protein sequence: CSATSSSGFSYEQYF.

The CDR3 here is CASSSPRDRGDEQYF. The CDR3 bases are TGTGCCAGCAGCTCACCTCGGGACAGGGGTGACGAGCAGTACTTC. V usage is TRBV5-4 and J usage is TRBJ2-7, with TRBD1 matching over 10 bases. The germline V gene has CDR1 SGHNT and CDR2 YYREEE (reference sequence). Germline trimming cut 3 bases from V and 5 bases from J; bases unmatched to any gene: 8. This CDR3 contains 15 residues.

This clonotype was observed a few times. This chain uses TRBV11-2 with TRBJ1-2; unclear D gene. In germline, CDR1 is SGHAT, CDR2 FQNNGV. The CDR3 runs to 14 residues. V was cut by 5 bases and J by 6 bases, with 16 bases left in between. The CDR3 nucleotides read TGTGCCAGCAGCCAAATGCGTTTACTGGATGGCTACACCTTC. It encodes CASSQMRLLDGYTF.

The rearrangement uses TRBV24-1 and TRBJ2-7, with 11 bases that match TRBD1. The germline gives CDR1 KGHDR, CDR2 SFDVKD. V shed 9 bases and J 5 bases; nucleotides not matched to a gene: 5. The CDR3 extends over 13 amino acids. The CDR3 spells CATARTGGNEQYF. For the CDR3, the DNA is TGTGCCACCGCCCGGACAGGGGGCAACGAGCAGTACTTC.

The V gene is TRBV19, the J gene TRBJ1-6; 10 bases map to TRBD1. V lost 0 bases and J lost 10; bases outside the gene matches: 3. Germline V gene data show CDR1 as LNHDA and CDR2 as SQIVND (reference sequence). CDR3 length: 15 residues. CDR3 DNA sequence: TGTGCCAGTAGTATAGAGGACAGGGGGGCATCACCCCTCCACTTT. Its translation: CASSIEDRGASPLHF.

The table lists this clonotype with a few counts. This chain links TRBV20-1 with TRBJ2-1; the D is unclear. Trimming cost V 3 bases and J 10 bases, with 10 bases left between them. Per germline, CDR1 DFQATT and CDR2 SNEGSKA (reference sequence). The CDR3 is 11 amino acids. CDR3 in DNA: TGCAGTGCTAGCAGGCCTCAAGAGCAGTTCTTC. Translation: CSASRPQEQFF.

This clonotype has a count of ten or more. The chain couples TRBV28 to TRBJ2-1, with TRBD2 as a possible D gene (6 bases). Germline CDR1 reads MDHEN; CDR2 reads SYDVKM. With 0 bases removed from V and 4 bases from J, the gap between germline ends came to 13 bases. The CDR3 runs to 16 residues. CDR3 protein: CASSLWAGPQYNEQFF. Here the CDR3 DNA reads TGTGCCAGCAGTTTATGGGCGGGGCCTCAATACAATGAGCAGTTCTTC.

The rearrangement uses TRBV24-1 and TRBJ2-1; 8 bases map to TRBD2. The CDR3 covers 17 residues. Germline V gene sequence: CDR1 KGHDR, CDR2 SFDVKD. V lost 3 bases and J lost 0; bases outside the gene matches: 6. In nucleotides, the CDR3 is TGTGCCACCAGTGATCTCACTAGCGGAGGCTCCTACAATGAGCAGTTCTTC. Residues: CATSDLTSGGSYNEQFF.

This clonotype appeared many times. The chain employs TRBV18 and TRBJ2-3, with 8 bases that match TRBD1. The length of the CDR3 is 15 residues. The ends lost 6 bases at V and 6 bases at J; junction bases unmatched: 11. Germline loops: CDR1 KGHSH, CDR2 LQKENI. The CDR3 sequence: CASSPGGALDDTQYF. CDR3 DNA: TGTGCCAGCTCCCCAGGGGGCGCGTTGGATGATACGCAGTATTTT.

A few counts support this clonotype. The J gene is TRBJ2-1, the V gene TRBV11-2; D unclear. Looked up from germline, CDR1 is SGHAT and CDR2 is FQNNGV. V lost 4 bases to trimming and J lost 9 bases, with 7 bases between them. This CDR3 region has 11 residues. CDR3 loop: CASSSGIEQFF. Written as DNA, the CDR3 is TGTGCCAGCAGCTCGGGTATTGAGCAGTTCTTC.

This clonotype was observed a handful of times. V and J are TRBV18 and TRBJ1-5, with 7 bases matching TRBD1. With 5 bases clipped from V and 9 bases from J, the junction kept 13 bases outside the gene matches. CDR3 size: 15 residues. Germline lookup yields CDR1 KGHSH and CDR2 LQKENI. The CDR3 loop is CASSSDRVGLSPQHF. For the CDR3, the DNA is TGTGCCAGCTCATCAGACAGGGTGGGCTTATCGCCCCAGCATTTT.

The chain combines TRBV29-1 with TRBJ1-4; no reliable D call. Germline V gene data show CDR1 as SQVTM and CDR2 as ANQGSEA. The CDR3 has 15 residues. V was clipped by 6 bases and J by 0 bases, with 14 bases between them. The CDR3 protein is CSVLEYFATNEKLFF. The DNA for the CDR3 is TGCAGCGTCCTTGAGTACTTTGCAACTAATGAAAAACTGTTTTTT.